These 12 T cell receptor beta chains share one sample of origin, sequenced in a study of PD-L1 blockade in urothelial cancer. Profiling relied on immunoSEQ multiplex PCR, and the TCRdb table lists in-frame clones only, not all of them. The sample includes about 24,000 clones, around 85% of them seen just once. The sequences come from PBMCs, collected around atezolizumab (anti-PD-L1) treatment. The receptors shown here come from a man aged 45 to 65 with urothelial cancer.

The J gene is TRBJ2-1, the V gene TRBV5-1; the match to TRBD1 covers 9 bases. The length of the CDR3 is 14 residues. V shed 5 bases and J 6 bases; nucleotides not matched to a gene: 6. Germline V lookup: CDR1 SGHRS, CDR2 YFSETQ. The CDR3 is CASSRTGESNEQFF. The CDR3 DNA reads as TGCGCCAGCAGTCGGACAGGGGAAAGCAATGAGCAGTTCTTC.

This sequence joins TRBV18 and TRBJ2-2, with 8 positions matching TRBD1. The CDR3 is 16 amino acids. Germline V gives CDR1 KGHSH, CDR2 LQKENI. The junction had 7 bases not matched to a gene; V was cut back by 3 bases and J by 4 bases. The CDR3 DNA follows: TGTGCCAGCTCACCCTATCGACAGGGGATCACCGGGGAGCTGTTTTTT. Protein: CASSPYRQGITGELFF.

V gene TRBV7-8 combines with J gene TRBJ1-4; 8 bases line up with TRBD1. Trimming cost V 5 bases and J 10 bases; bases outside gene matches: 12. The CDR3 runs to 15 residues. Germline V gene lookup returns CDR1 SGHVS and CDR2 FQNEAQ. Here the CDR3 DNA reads TGTGCCAGCAGCCCGCGTACAGGGGGAAGTGGAAAACTGTTTTTT. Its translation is CASSPRTGGSGKLFF.

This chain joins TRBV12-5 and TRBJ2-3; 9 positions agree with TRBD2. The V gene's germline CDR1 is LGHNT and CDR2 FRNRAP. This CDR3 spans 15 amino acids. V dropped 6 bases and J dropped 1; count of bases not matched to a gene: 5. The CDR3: CASGLSGGGTDTQYF. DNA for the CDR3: TGTGCTAGTGGCCTTAGCGGGGGTGGCACAGATACGCAGTATTTT.

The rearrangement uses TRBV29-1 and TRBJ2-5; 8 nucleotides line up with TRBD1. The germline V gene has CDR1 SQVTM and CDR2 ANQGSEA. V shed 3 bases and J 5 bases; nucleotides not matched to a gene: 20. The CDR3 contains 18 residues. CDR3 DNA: TGCAGCGTTGATTCCCAGGGGGCCCCGGGACTGCGCCGGGAGACCCAGTACTTC. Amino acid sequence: CSVDSQGAPGLRRETQYF.

This chain's CDR3 is CASSLASQETQYF. The CDR3 region has the DNA TGTGCCAGCAGCTTGGCTAGCCAAGAGACCCAGTACTTC. V is TRBV5-5 and J is TRBJ2-5, with no clear D. CDR1 and CDR2 from the germline V gene are SGHKS and YYEKEE (reference sequence). V was shortened by 0 bases and J by 1 base, with 4 bases between the two germline ends. This CDR3 region has 13 residues.

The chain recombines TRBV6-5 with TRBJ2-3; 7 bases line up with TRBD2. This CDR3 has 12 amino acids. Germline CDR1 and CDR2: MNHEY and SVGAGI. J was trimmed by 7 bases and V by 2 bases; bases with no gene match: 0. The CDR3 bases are TGTGCCAGCAGTTACGGGACTAATACGCAGTATTTT. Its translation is CASSYGTNTQYF.

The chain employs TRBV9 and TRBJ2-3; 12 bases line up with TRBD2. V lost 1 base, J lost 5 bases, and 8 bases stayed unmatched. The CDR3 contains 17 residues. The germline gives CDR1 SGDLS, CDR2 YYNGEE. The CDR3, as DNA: TGTGCCAGCAGCGTATCTAGCGGGGGGGCCTGGGGAGATACGCAGTATTTT. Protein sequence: CASSVSSGGAWGDTQYF.

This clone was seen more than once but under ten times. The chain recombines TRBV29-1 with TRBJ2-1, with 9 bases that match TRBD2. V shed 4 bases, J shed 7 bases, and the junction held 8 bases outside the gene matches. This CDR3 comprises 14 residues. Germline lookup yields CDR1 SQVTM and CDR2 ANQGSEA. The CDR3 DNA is TGCAGCGTTGTGCCTAGCGGGAACAAAAATGAGCAGTTCTTC. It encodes CSVVPSGNKNEQFF.

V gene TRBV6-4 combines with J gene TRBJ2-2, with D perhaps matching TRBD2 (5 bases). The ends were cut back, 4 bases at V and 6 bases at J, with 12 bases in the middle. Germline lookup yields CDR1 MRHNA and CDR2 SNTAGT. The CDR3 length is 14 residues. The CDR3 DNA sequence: TGTGCCAGCAGTGCGCTAGACGGGGCCGGGGAGCTGTTTTTT. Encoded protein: CASSALDGAGELFF.

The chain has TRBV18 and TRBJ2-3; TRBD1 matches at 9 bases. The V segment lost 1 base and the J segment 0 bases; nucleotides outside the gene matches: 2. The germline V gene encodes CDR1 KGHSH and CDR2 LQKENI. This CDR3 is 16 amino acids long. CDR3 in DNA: TGTGCCAGCTCACCACTGACAGGGGGGAGCACAGATACGCAGTATTTT. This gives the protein CASSPLTGGSTDTQYF.

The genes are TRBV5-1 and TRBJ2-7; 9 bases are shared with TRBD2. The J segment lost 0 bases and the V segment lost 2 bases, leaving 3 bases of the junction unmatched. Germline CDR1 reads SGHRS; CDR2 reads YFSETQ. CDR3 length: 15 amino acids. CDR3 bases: TGCGCCAGCAGCTTCTATAGCGGGAGCTCCTACGAGCAGTACTTC. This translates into CASSFYSGSSYEQYF.